The 13 T cell receptor beta chains presented below share a single source sample, sequenced in a study of shared clonotypes between healthy human individuals. The naive CD8 fraction comprised CD45RO-negative cells positively selected for CCR7 and excluded terminally differentiated effector memory CD45RA+ cells. Profiled with immunoSEQ multiplex PCR; TCRdb holds only in-frame clones, not every one. The table shows under 700,000 clones, with approximately 95% occurring only once. The sample comprised naive CD8+ T cells sorted from blood. The receptors originated from a woman aged 25 to 45 in good health.

This clone has only one observation. V and J are TRBV11-3 and TRBJ2-1; TRBD2 matches at 9 bases. The germline V gene encodes CDR1 SGHNT and CDR2 YENEEA. This CDR3 has 15 amino acids. After removal of 5 bases from V and 2 bases from J, the junction contained 4 bases not matched to a gene. In DNA, the CDR3 is TGTGCCAGCAGCCTGACTAGCGGACCCTACAATGAGCAGTTCTTC. It specifies CASSLTSGPYNEQFF.

The chain uses TRBV9 and TRBJ2-3; D tentatively reads TRBD1 or TRBD2 (7 bases each). Germline CDR1 is SGDLS and CDR2 is YYNGEE. The V end was cut by 3 bases, the J end by 7 bases, with 15 bases between. This CDR3 region has 14 residues. The CDR3 DNA follows: TGTGCCAGCAGCGAGGGGGCTAGCGGATATACGCAGTATTTT. Amino acids: CASSEGASGYTQYF.

The rearrangement uses TRBV9 and TRBJ2-5, with TRBD2 matching over 13 bases. V lost 3 bases and J lost 4; bases outside the gene matches: 0. The V gene's germline CDR1 is SGDLS and CDR2 YYNGEE. This CDR3 contains 14 residues. The CDR3 reads CASSGTSGGETQYF. CDR3 DNA: TGTGCCAGCAGCGGGACTAGCGGGGGAGAGACCCAGTACTTC. Together with reference TRBV9 and TRBJ2-5, the CDR3 gives the full variable domain: DSGVTQTPKHLITATGQRVTLRCSPRSGDLSVYWYQQSLDQGLQFLIQYYNGEERAKGNILERFSAQQFPDLHSELNLSSLELGDSALYFCASSGTSGGETQYFGPGTRLLVL.

The rearrangement links TRBV9 to TRBJ2-5; 9 bases align to TRBD2. Germline values: CDR1 SGDLS, CDR2 YYNGEE. The CDR3 has 18 amino acids. The trim removed 2 bases at V and 5 bases at J, leaving 16 bases unmatched. CDR3 amino acids: CASSVSSGIVGAGETQYF. CDR3 nucleotides: TGTGCCAGCAGCGTCTCTAGCGGGATAGTGGGGGCCGGGGAGACCCAGTACTTC.

V usage is TRBV27 and J usage is TRBJ2-1; the match to TRBD2 covers 11 bases. Germline CDR1 MNHEY, CDR2 SMNVEV (reference sequence). The V and J ends lost 5 bases and 4 bases, in that order; junction bases with no gene match: 22. This CDR3 contains 21 residues. Written as DNA, the CDR3 is TGTGCCAGCAGTCCACCCCCGGCGGCTGATAGCGGGAGGGTTCGGTACAATGAGCAGTTCTTC. This gives the protein CASSPPPAADSGRVRYNEQFF.

CDR3 sequence (DNA): TGTGCCAGCAGCCCGCGGGACAGGGTTCAGCATTTT. It yields the protein CASSPRDRVQHF. This rearrangement joins TRBV7-2 to TRBJ1-5; the match to TRBD1 covers 9 bases. J gave up 13 bases and V 5 bases, and 6 bases lay outside the gene matches. The germline CDR1 and CDR2 sequences are SGHTA and FQGNSA. This CDR3 spans 12 amino acids.

The chain joins TRBV5-8 to TRBJ2-3; D is perhaps TRBD1 (6 bases). V was shortened by 4 bases and J by 3 bases, with 12 bases between the two germline ends. Germline loops: CDR1 SGHTS, CDR2 YDEGEE. The CDR3 contains 14 residues. The CDR3 coding sequence is TGTGCCAGCAGCCTTCACACAGGGACAGATACGCAGTATTTT. This gives the protein CASSLHTGTDTQYF.

The chain carries TRBV7-8 and TRBJ2-7, with D maybe TRBD1 (6 bases). CDR1 is SGHVS, CDR2 FQNEAQ, per germline. The CDR3 is 17 amino acids. Trimming took 0 bases from V and 1 from J, leaving 16 bases between them. The CDR3 DNA reads as TGTGCCAGCAGCTTAGCGCCTGACAGGACCAATTCCTACGAGCAGTACTTC. This translates into CASSLAPDRTNSYEQYF.

The rearrangement uses TRBV25-1 and TRBJ2-5; possible D gene TRBD1, 6 bases. V lost 7 bases, J lost 2 bases, and 23 bases lay in between. Germline assignment: CDR1 MGHDK and CDR2 SYGVNS. The CDR3 has 17 amino acids. For the CDR3, the DNA is TGTGCCAGCACCGAAGGCTGGAATGGGGGCCTTCAAGAGACCCAGTACTTC. Its translation: CASTEGWNGGLQETQYF.

This clone was recorded only once. CDR3 in DNA: TGTGCCAGCGGTTACAGGGGGCTCTACAATGAGCAGTTCTTC. Translating gives CASGYRGLYNEQFF. The chain carries TRBV27 and TRBJ2-1, with 9 bases fitting TRBD1. The CDR3 totals 14 residues. V lost 8 bases, J lost 3 bases, and 5 bases stayed unmatched. The germline CDR1 and CDR2 sequences are MNHEY and SMNVEV (reference sequence).

This chain uses TRBV14 with TRBJ2-5; D unclear. V was shortened by 0 bases and J by 6 bases, with 11 bases between the two germline ends. The CDR3 spans 14 residues. Germline values: CDR1 SGHDN, CDR2 FVKESK. As DNA, the CDR3 is TGTGCCAGCAGCCAAGAGCGCTCAACAAAGACCCAGTACTTC. Its protein is CASSQERSTKTQYF. The full variable domain, in which reference TRBV14 and TRBJ2-5 provide the parts outside the CDR3, is EAGVTQFPSHSVIEKGQTVTLRCDPISGHDNLYWYRRVMGKEIKFLLHFVKESKQDESGMPNNRFLAERTGGTYSTLKVQPAELEDSGVYFCASSQERSTKTQYFGPGTRLLVL.

This clone was seen a single time. V is TRBV7-9 and J is TRBJ1-2; 8 nucleotides align to TRBD1. This CDR3 is built from 13 residues. V was pared by 3 bases and J by 8 bases, with 5 bases of the junction left unmatched. Germline V lookup: CDR1 SEHNR, CDR2 FQNEAQ (reference sequence). The DNA of the CDR3 is TGTGCCAGCAGCTTTCAGGGGGCGGAAGGCTACACCTTC. Protein sequence: CASSFQGAEGYTF.

The V call is TRBV13, the J call TRBJ2-1, with 11 bases that match TRBD2. Germline V gives CDR1 PRHDT, CDR2 FYEKMQ (reference sequence). V shed 2 bases, J shed 4 bases, and the junction held 4 bases outside the gene matches. The CDR3 sequence is 16 residues long. The CDR3 here is CASSLIGTSGYNEQFF. The CDR3 nucleotides are TGTGCCAGCAGCTTAATCGGGACTAGCGGTTACAATGAGCAGTTCTTC.